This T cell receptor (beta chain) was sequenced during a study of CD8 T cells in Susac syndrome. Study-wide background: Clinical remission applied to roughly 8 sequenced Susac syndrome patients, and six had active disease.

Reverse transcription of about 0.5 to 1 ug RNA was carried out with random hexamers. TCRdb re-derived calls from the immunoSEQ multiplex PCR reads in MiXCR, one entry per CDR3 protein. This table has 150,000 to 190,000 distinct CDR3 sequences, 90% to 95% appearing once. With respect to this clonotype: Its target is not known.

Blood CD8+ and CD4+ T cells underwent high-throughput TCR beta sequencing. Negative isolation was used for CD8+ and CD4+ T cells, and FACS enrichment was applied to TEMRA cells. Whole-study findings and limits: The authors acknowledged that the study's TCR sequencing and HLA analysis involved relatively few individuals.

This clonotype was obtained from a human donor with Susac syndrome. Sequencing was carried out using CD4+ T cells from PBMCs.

The CDR3 nucleotides are TGCGCCAGCAGCCAAGACAGGGGAGGCTATGGCTACACCTTC. It is translated as CASSQDRGGYGYTF. The V gene is TRBV4-1, the J gene TRBJ1-2; a possible D gene is TRBD1 (6 bases). The CDR3 length is 14 residues. V lost 0 bases to trimming and J lost 4 bases, with 9 bases between them. Germline CDR1 is MGHRA and CDR2 is YSYEKL.